This T cell receptor beta chain was sequenced for a study of immune evolution from preneoplasia to lung adenocarcinoma. The overall study: HLA loss of heterozygosity: roughly 7.5% AIS, over 12% MIA, about 35% ADC, none AAH.

Broader study findings: Normal lung had highest clonality; later lesions appeared denser, more diverse. Highest clonality occurred in KRAS-mutant, not EGFR-mutant or double wild-type, nodules.

The method was immunoSEQ multiplex PCR; TCRdb's version includes in-frame clones alone and lacks a portion of them. The sample shows several thousand clones, roughly 86% of them seen only once. This CDR3 region has 15 residues. Germline V gene lookup returns CDR1 MDHEN and CDR2 SYDVKM. The V gene lost 3 bases and the J gene lost 3 bases, with 13 bases spanning the gap. A remark on this clone: What it binds is not known.

Sequenced material: FFPE atypical adenomatous hyperplasia tissue from the lung. Subset of the sample: atypical adenomatous hyperplasia (AAH), lung preneoplasia. This chain links TRBV28 with TRBJ2-3; D is ambiguous. The sequence derives from a person aged 65 to 79 with lung adenocarcinoma. CDR3 sequence: CASSFPSGLTDTQYF. The CDR3 bases are TGTGCCAGCAGTTTTCCCTCTGGGTTAACAGATACGCAGTATTTT.